This record concerns one TCR beta chain sequence. No antigen is known for it. Measured with immunoSEQ multiplex PCR; TCRdb has only the in-frame clones, and not every one. The sample contains some 74,000 clones, 82% of which appear only once. The CDR3 consists of 14 residues. The germline gives CDR1 MNHEY, CDR2 SVGAGI. The junction had 11 bases not matched to a gene; V was cut back by 6 bases and J by 7 bases. This entry belongs to a study of OX40 agonist ivuxolimab in advanced cancers. Study in general: Ivuxolimab was administered intravenously to patients at 0.01 to 10 mg/kg every 2 weeks. Points from the study as a whole: Some nonresponders also had low normalized T-cell clonal expansion.

This specimen consisted of CD4+ or CD8+ T cells sorted from blood, obtained in a trial of the OX40 agonist ivuxolimab. J is TRBJ2-7 and V is TRBV6-5, with 8 bases fitting TRBD2. The sequence was collected from an adult with an advanced solid tumor such as melanoma, head and neck, liver or kidney cancer. CDR3 sequence (DNA): TGTGCCAGCAGGACCGGGACTAGGGAGGGGGAGCAGTACTTC. This gives the protein CASRTGTREGEQYF.